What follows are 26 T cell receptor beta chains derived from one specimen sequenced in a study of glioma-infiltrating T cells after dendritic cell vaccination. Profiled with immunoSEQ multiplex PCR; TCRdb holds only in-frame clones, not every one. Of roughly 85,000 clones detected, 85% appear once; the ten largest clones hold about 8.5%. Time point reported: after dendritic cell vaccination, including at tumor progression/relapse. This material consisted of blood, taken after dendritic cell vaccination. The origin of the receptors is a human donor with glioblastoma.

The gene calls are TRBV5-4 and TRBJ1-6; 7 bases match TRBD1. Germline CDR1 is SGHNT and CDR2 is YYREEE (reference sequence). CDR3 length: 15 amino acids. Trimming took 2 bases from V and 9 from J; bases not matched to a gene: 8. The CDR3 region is CASSFAGTVTSPLHF. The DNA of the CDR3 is TGTGCCAGCAGCTTCGCCGGGACAGTTACTTCACCCCTCCACTTT. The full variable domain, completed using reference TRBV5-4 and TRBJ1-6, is ETGVTQSPTHLIKTRGQQVTLRCSSQSGHNTVSWYQQALGQGPQFIFQYYREEENGRGNFPPRFSGLQFPNYSSELNVNALELDDSALYLCASSFAGTVTSPLHFGNGTRLTVT.

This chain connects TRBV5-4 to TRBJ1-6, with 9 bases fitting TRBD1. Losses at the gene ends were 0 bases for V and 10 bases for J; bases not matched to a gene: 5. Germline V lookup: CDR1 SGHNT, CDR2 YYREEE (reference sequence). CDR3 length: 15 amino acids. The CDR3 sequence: CASSLAAGQGSPLHF. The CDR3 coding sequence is TGTGCCAGCAGCTTGGCAGCGGGACAGGGATCACCCCTCCACTTT.

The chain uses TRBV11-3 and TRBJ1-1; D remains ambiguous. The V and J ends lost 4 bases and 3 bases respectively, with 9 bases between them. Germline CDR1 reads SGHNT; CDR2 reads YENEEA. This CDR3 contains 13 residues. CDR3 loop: CASSSLSDTEAFF. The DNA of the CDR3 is TGTGCCAGCAGCTCACTTTCGGACACTGAAGCTTTCTTT. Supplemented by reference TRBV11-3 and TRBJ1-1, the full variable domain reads EAGVVQSPRYKIIEKKQPVAFWCNPISGHNTLYWYLQNLGQGPELLIRYENEEAVDDSQLPKDRFSAERLKGVDSTLKIQPAELGDSAVYLCASSSLSDTEAFFGQGTRLTVV.

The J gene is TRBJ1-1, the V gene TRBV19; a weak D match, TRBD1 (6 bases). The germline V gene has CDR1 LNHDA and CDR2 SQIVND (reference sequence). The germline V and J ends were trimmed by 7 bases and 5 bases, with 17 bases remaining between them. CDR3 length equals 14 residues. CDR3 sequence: CASTPAQGWTEAFF. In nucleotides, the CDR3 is TGTGCCAGTACCCCAGCACAGGGTTGGACTGAAGCTTTCTTT.

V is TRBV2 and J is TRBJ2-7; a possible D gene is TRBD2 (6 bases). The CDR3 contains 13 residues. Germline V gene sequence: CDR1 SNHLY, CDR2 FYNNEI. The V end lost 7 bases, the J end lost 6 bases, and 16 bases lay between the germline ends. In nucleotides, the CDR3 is TGTGCCAGCACCGCGACTAGGGCGGGCGAGCAGTACTTC. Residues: CASTATRAGEQYF. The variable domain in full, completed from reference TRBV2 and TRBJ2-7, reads EPEVTQTPSHQVTQMGQEVILRCVPISNHLYFYWYRQILGQKVEFLVSFYNNEISEKSEIFDDQFSVERPDGSNFTLKIRSTKLEDSAMYFCASTATRAGEQYFGPGTRLTVT.

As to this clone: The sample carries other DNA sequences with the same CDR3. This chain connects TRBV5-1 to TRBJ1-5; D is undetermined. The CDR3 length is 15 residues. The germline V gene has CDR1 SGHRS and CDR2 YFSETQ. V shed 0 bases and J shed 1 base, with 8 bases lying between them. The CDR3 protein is CASSLGTESNQPQHF. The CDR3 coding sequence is TGCGCCAGCAGCTTGGGTACAGAGAGCAATCAGCCCCAGCATTTT.

The CDR3 spells CASSSGLAGRTDTQYF. CDR3 DNA sequence: TGCGCCAGCAGCTCCGGACTAGCGGGCCGCACAGATACGCAGTATTTT. The chain links TRBV5-1 to TRBJ2-3; 11 bases are shared with TRBD2. The V and J ends lost 3 bases and 1 base, in that order; junction bases with no gene match: 4. The germline V gene encodes CDR1 SGHRS and CDR2 YFSETQ. The CDR3 covers 16 residues.

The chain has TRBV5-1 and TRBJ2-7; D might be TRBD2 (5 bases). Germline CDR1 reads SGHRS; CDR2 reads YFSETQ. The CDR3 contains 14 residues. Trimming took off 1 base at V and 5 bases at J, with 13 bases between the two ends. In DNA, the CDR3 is TGCGCCAGCAGCTTGTTAGGGAGCGTCAACGAGCAGTACTTC. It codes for CASSLLGSVNEQYF.

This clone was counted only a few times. CDR3 residues: CAGSTGGEADTQYF. The DNA for the CDR3 is TGTGCCGGTTCGACAGGGGGCGAAGCAGATACGCAGTATTTT. This chain links TRBV6-5 with TRBJ2-3; 10 nucleotides match TRBD1. The CDR3 loop spans 14 amino acids. CDR1 MNHEY and CDR2 SVGAGI come from the germline V gene. J gave up 4 bases and V 11 bases, and 9 bases lay outside the gene matches.

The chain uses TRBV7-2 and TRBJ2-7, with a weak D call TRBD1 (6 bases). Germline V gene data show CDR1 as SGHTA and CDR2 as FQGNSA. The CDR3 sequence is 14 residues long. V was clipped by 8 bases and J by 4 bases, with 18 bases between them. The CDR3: CASGRQADVYEQYF. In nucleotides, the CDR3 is TGTGCCAGCGGAAGACAGGCAGATGTGTACGAGCAGTACTTC.

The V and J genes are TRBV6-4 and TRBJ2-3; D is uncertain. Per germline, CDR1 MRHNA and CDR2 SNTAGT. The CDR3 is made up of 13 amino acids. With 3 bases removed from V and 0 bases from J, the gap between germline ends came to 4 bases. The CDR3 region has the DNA TGTGCCAGCAGTGAACTCAGCACAGATACGCAGTATTTT. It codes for CASSELSTDTQYF.

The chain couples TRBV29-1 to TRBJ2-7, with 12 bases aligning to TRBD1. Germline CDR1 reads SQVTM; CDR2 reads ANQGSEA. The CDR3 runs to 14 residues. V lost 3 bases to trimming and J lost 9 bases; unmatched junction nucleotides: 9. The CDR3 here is CSVEQAGTGGGQYF. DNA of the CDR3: TGCAGCGTTGAGCAGGCCGGGACAGGGGGCGGGCAGTACTTC.

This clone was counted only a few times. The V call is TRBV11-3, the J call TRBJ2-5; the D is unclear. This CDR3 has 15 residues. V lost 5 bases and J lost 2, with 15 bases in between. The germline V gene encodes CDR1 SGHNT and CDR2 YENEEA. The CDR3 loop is CASSPGWAEQETQYF. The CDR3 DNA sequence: TGTGCCAGCAGCCCCGGCTGGGCAGAACAAGAGACCCAGTACTTC.

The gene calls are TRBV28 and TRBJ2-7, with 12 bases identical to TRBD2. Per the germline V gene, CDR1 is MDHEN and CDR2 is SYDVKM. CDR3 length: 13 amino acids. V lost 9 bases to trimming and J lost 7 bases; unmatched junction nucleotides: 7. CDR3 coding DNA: TGTGCCAGTATACTAGCGGGAGGTCGGGAGCAGTACTTC. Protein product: CASILAGGREQYF.

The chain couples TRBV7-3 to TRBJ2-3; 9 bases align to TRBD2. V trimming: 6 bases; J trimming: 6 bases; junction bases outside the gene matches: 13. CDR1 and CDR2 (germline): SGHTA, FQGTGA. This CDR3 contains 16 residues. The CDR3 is CASSSTIAGAGDTQYF. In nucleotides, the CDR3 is TGTGCCAGCAGTTCGACGATAGCGGGAGCGGGGGATACGCAGTATTTT.

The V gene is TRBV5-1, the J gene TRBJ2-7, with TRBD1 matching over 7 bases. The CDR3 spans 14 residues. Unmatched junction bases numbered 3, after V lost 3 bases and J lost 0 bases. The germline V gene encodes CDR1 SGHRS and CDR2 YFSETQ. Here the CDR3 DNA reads TGCGCCAGCAGCTACGACAGGGCCTCCTACGAGCAGTACTTC. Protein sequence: CASSYDRASYEQYF.

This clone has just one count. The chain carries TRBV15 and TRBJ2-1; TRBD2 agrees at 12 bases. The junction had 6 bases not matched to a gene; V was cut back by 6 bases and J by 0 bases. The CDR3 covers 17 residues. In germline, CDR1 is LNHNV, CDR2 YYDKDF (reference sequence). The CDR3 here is CATSGLAGSSSYNEQFF. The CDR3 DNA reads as TGTGCCACCAGTGGACTAGCGGGGAGCAGCTCCTACAATGAGCAGTTCTTC.

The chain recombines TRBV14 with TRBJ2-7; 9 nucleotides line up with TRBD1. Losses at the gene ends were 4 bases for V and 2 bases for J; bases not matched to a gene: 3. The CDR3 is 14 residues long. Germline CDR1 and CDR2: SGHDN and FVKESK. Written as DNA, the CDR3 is TGTGCCAGCAGCCTCGGGACAGGGCCCTACGAGCAGTACTTC. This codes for CASSLGTGPYEQYF.

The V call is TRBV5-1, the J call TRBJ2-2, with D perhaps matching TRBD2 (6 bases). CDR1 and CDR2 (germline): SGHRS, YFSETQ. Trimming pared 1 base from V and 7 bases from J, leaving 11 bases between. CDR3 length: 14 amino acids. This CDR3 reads CASSLQVSGGELFF. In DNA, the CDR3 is TGCGCCAGCAGCTTGCAGGTTAGCGGCGGGGAGCTGTTTTTT.

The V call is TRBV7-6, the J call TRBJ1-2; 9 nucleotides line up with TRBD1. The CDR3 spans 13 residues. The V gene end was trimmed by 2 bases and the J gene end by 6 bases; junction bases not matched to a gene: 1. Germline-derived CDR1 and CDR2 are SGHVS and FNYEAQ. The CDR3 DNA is TGTGCCAGCAGCTTAAGGACAGGGGATGGCTACACCTTC. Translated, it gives CASSLRTGDGYTF.

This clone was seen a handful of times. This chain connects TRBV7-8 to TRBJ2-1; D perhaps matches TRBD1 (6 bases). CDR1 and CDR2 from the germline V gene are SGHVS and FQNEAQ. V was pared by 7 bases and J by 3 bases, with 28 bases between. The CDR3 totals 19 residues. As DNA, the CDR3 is TGTGCCAGCACCGCGGACAGAACCCAGAGGACTGGGGACTACAATGAGCAGTTCTTC. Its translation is CASTADRTQRTGDYNEQFF.

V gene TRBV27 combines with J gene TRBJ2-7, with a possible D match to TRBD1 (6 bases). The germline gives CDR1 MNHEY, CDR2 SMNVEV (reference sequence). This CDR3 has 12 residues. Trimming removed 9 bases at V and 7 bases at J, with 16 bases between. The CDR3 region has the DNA TGTGCCAGTAAATACAGGGTGGAAGAGCAGTACTTC. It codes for CASKYRVEEQYF.

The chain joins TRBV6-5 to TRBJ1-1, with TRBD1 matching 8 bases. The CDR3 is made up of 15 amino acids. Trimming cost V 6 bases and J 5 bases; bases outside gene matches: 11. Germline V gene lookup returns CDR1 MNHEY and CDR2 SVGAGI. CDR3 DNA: TGTGCCAGCAGAAGGGACAGGTTAGGAATGACTGAAGCTTTCTTT. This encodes CASRRDRLGMTEAFF.

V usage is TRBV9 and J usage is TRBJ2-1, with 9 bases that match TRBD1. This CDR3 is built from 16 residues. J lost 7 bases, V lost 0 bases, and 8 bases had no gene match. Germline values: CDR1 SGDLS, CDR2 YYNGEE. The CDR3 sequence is CASSVAGTGGWNEQFF. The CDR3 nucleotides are TGTGCCAGCAGCGTAGCCGGAACAGGGGGCTGGAATGAGCAGTTCTTC.

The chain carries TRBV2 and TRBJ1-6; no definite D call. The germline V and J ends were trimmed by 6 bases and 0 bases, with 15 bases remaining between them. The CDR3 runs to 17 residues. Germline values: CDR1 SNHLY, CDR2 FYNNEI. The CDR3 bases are TGTGCCAGCAGCGAGGTGGTGGGGAGCTCCTATAATTCACCCCTCCACTTT. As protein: CASSEVVGSSYNSPLHF. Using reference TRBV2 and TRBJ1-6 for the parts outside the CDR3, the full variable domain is EPEVTQTPSHQVTQMGQEVILRCVPISNHLYFYWYRQILGQKVEFLVSFYNNEISEKSEIFDDQFSVERPDGSNFTLKIRSTKLEDSAMYFCASSEVVGSSYNSPLHFGNGTRLTVT.

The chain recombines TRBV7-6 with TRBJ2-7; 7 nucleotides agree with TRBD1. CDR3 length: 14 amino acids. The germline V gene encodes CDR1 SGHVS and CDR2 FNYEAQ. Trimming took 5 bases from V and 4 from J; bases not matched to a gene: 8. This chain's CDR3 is CASSQTGQYYEQYF. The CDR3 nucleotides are TGTGCCAGCAGCCAAACGGGACAGTATTACGAGCAGTACTTC.